This T cell receptor beta chain was observed in a study of blood T cell repertoires in COVID-19. On the study more broadly: The United States, Italy and Spain provided the acute and convalescent COVID-19 samples. The cDNA or gDNA used as material had been derived from T cells, B-cell-depleted T cells, or PBMCs.

Germline CDR1 and CDR2: MGHRA and YSYEKL. This CDR3 region has 16 residues. Unmatched junction bases numbered 2, after V lost 0 bases and J lost 4 bases. This clone was detected only once. Under the authors' procedure: Amplified reference gene primers provided the basis for estimating nucleated cell counts. Using immunoSEQ multiplex PCR, the repertoire was profiled, and TCRdb retains in-frame clones only, with some absent. The D gene and trimming were derived from the DNA, and the V and J assignments and clone size from that table. The table lists about 200,000 clones, 75% to 90% of them singletons, with around 0.72% in the top ten.

The chain carries TRBV4-1 and TRBJ2-1, with 11 bases fitting TRBD2. The sequence was obtained from a man aged 35 to 55 with acute or convalescent COVID-19. Sequenced input: peripheral blood. The CDR3 bases are TGCGCCAGCAGCCAAGATAGCGGGAGGGGTTACAATGAGCAGTTCTTC. This translates into CASSQDSGRGYNEQFF.